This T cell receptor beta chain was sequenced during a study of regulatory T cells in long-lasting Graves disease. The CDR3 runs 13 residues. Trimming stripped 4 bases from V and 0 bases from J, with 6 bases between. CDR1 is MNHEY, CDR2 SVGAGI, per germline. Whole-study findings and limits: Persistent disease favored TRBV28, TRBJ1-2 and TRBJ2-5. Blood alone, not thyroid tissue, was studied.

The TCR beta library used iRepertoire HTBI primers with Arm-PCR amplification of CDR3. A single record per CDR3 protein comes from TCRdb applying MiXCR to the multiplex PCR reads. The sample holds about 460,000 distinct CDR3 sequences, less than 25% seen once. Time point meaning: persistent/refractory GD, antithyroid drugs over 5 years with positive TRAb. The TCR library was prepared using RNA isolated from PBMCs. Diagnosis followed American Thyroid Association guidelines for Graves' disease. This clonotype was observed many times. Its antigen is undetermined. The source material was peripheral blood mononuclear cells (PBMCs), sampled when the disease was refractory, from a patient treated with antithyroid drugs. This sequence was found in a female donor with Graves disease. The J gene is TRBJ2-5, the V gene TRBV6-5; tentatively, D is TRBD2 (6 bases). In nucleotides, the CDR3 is TGTGCCAGCAGTTGGACTAACCAAGAGACCCAGTACTTC. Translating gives CASSWTNQETQYF.